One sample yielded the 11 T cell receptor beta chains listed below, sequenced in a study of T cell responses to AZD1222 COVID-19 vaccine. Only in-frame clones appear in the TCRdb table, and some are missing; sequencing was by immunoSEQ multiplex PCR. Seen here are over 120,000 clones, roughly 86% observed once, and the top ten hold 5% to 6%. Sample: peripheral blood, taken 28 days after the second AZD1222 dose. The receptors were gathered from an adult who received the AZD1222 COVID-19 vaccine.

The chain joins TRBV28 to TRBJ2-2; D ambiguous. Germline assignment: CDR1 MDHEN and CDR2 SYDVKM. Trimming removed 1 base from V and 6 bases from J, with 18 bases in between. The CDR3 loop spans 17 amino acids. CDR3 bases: TGTGCCAGCAGTTTATTATACGGGTGGGATGTCGCCGGGGAGCTGTTTTTT. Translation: CASSLLYGWDVAGELFF.

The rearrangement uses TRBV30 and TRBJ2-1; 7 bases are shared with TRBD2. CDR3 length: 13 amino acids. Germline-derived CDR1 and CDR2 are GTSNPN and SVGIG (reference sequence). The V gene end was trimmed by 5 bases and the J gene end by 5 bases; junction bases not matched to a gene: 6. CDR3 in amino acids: CAWALGGDNEQFF. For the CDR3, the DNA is TGTGCCTGGGCTCTGGGAGGGGACAATGAGCAGTTCTTC.

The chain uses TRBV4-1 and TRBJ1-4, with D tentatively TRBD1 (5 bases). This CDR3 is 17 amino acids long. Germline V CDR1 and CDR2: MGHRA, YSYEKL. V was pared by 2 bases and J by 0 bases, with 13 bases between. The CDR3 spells CASSQRQQKATNEKLFF. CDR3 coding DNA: TGCGCCAGCAGCCAAAGACAGCAGAAAGCAACTAATGAAAAACTGTTTTTT.

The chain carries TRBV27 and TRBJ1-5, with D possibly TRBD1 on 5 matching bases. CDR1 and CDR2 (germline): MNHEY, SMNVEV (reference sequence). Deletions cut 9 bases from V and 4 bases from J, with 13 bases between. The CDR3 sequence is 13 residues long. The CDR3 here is CASPLGGNQPQHF. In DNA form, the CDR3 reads TGTGCCAGTCCCCTGGGGGGTAATCAGCCCCAGCATTTT.

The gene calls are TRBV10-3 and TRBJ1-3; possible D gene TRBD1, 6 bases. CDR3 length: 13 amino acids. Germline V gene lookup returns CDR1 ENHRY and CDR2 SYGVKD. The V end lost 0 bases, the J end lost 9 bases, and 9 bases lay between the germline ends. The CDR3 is CAISESQGFTIYF. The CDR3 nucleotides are TGTGCCATCAGTGAGTCTCAGGGGTTCACCATATATTTT.

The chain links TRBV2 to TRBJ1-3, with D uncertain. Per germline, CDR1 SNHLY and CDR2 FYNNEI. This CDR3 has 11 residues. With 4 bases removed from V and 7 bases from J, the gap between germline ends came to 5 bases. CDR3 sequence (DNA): TGTGCCAGCAGTGGAGACAACACCATATATTTT. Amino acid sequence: CASSGDNTIYF.

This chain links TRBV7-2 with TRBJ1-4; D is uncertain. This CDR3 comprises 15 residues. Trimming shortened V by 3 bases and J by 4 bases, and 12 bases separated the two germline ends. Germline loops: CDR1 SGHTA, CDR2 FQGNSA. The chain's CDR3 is CASSLGGTGNEKLFF. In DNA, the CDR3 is TGTGCCAGCAGCTTGGGCGGAACGGGTAATGAAAAACTGTTTTTT.

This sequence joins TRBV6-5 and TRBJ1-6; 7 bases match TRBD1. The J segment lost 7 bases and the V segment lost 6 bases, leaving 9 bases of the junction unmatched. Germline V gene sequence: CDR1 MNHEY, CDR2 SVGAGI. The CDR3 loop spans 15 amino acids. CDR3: CASSLGPRGNSPLHF. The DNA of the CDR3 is TGTGCCAGCAGCCTAGGTCCCAGGGGGAATTCACCCCTCCACTTT.

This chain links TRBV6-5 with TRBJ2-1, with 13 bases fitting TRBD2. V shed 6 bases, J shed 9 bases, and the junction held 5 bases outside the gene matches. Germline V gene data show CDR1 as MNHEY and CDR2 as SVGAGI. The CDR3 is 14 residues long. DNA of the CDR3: TGTGCCAGCAGAAAGGGACTAGCGGGGTTTGAGCAGTTCTTC. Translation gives CASRKGLAGFEQFF.

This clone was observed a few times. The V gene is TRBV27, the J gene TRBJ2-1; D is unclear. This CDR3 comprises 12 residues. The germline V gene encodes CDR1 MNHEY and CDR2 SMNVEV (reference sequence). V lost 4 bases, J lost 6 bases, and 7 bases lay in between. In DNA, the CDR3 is TGTGCCAGCAGTTCCCGTTTCAATGAGCAGTTCTTC. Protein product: CASSSRFNEQFF.

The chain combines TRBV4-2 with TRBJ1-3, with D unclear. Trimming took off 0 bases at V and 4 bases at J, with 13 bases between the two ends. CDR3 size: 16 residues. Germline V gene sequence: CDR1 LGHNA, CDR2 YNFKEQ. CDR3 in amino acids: CASSQESAGQGNTIYF. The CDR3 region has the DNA TGTGCCAGCAGCCAAGAATCCGCCGGGCAGGGAAACACCATATATTTT.